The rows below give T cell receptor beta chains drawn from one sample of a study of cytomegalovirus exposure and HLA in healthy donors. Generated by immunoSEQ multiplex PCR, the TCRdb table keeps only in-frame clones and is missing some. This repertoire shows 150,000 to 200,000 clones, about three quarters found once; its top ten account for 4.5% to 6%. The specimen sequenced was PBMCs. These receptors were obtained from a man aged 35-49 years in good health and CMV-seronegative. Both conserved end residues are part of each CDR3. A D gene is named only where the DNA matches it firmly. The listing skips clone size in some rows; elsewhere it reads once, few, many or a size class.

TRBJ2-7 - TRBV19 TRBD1 TGTGCCAGTAGCCCGGGACAGGTCTACGAGCAGTACTTC CASSPGQVYEQYF
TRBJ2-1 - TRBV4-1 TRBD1 TGCGCCAGCAGCCACTACAGGGGGCGAAGTTTAAATGAGCAGTTCTTC CASSHYRGRSLNEQFF
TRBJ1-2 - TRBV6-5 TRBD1 TGTGCCAGCAGAGCCAGACAGGGCGACTACACCTTC CASRARQGDYTF
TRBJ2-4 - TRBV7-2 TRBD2 TGTGCCAGCAGCTTCGGGGCGGGGAGGGGCAAAAACATTCAGTACTTC CASSFGAGRGKNIQYF
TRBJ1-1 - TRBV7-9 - TGTGCCAGCAGCTTCAGTGGCCAGTACGAAGCTTTCTTT CASSFSGQYEAFF
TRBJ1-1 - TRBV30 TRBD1 TGTGCCTGGACGGCCGGGACAGGGAGCACTGAAGCTTTCTTT CAWTAGTGSTEAFF
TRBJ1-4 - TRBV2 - TGTGCCAGCCGACAGAGTCCGGAGTCTAATGAAAAACTGTTTTTT CASRQSPESNEKLFF
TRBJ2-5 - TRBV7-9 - TGTGCCAGCAGCCCGTGGGACTACCAAGAGACCCAGTACTTC CASSPWDYQETQYF
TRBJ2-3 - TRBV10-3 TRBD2 TGTGCCATCAGCCCCGGGACTAGCGGCATCACAGATACGCAGTATTTT CAISPGTSGITDTQYF
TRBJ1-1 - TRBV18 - TGTGCCAGCTCACCCAAGACAGCGAACACTGAAGCTTTCTTT CASSPKTANTEAFF
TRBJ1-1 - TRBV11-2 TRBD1 TGTGCCAGCAGCCTATGGACAGGGAACACTGAAGCTTTCTTT CASSLWTGNTEAFF
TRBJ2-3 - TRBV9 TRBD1 TGTGCCAGCAGCGTATCCGACAGGGCGGATACGCAGTATTTT CASSVSDRADTQYF
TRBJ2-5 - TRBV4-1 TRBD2 TGCGCCAGCAGCCAACCCGGGGGGGAGGAGGAGACCCAGTACTTC CASSQPGGEEETQYF
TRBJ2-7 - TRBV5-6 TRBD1 TGTGCCAGCAGCTACGCCGGGACAGTACCCTACGAGCAGTACTTC CASSYAGTVPYEQYF
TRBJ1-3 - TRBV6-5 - TGTGCCAGCAGTTACTCTCGGGGTACAGGAAACACCATATATTTT CASSYSRGTGNTIYF
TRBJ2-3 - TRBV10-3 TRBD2 TGTGCCATCAGTGAAGGCGGGGGGGGAACAGATACGCAGTATTTT CAISEGGGGTDTQYF
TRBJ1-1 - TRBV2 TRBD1 TGTGCCAGCAGTGCCGTTACAGGGGCGGGCACTGAAGCTTTCTTT CASSAVTGAGTEAFF
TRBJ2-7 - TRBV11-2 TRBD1 TGTGCCAGCAGCCGGGGGTCGGGACAGGGGATCGAGCAGTACTTC CASSRGSGQGIEQYF
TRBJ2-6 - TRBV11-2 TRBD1 TGTGCCAGCAGCTTTACAGGGGATTGGTTTGGGGCCAACGTCCTGACTTTC CASSFTGDWFGANVLTF
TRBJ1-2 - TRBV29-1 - TGCAGCGCCGACCCCGGGTTTGGCTATGGCTACACCTTC CSADPGFGYGYTF
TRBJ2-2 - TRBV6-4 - TGTGCCAGCCGAGGGGGAAGGGAGCTGTTTTTT CASRGGRELFF
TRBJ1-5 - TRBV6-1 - TGTGCCAGCAGTCACAGGGAGCTCAATCAGCCCCAGCATTTT CASSHRELNQPQHF
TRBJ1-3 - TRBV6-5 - TGTGCCAGCAGTTTGCTGCAAGGGGTGGGTGGAAACACCATATATTTT CASSLLQGVGGNTIYF
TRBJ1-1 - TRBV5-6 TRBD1 TGTGCCAGCAGCTTGGGGACAGGGGGGTGGACTGAAGCTTTCTTT CASSLGTGGWTEAFF
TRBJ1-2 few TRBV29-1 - TGCAGCGTTGAGTCTGGAGGCTATGGCTACACCTTC CSVESGGYGYTF
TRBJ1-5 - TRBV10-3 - TGTGCCATCAGTGTCCAGTATAGCAATCAGCCCCAGCATTTT CAISVQYSNQPQHF
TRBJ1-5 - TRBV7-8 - TGTGCCAGCAGCCAGTATAGCAATCAGCCCCAGCATTTT CASSQYSNQPQHF
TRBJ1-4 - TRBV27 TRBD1 TGTGCCAGCAGCCCGTGGACAGGGAATAATGAAAAACTGTTTTTT CASSPWTGNNEKLFF
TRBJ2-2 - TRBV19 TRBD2 TGTGCCAGTAGTCCTCGGACTAGCGGGAGTCCCGGGGAGCTGTTTTTT CASSPRTSGSPGELFF
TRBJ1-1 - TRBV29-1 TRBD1 TGCAGCGTTGAAGGACAGGGGGGGAACACTGAAGCTTTCTTT CSVEGQGGNTEAFF
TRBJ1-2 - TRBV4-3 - TGCGCCAGCAGCCAAGACATTCCTAACTATGGCTACACCTTC CASSQDIPNYGYTF
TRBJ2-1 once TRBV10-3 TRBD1 TGTGCCATCTCAATACAGGGGGCGCGGGACAATGAGCAGTTCTTC CAISIQGARDNEQFF
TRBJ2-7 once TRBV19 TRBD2 TGTGCCAGTAGTATTTCTAGCGGGAAATCCATCTACGAGCAGTACTTC CASSISSGKSIYEQYF
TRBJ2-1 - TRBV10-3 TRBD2 TGTGCCATCTCTGCGGGGGGTTACAATGAGCAGTTCTTC CAISAGGYNEQFF
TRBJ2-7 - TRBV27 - TGTGCCAGCAGTTTATTTCCCGCGGCGCTAAAGAACTACGAGCAGTACTTC CASSLFPAALKNYEQYF
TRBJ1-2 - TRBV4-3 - TGCGCCAGCAGCCAAGCCAGTTCTAACTATGGCTACACCTTC CASSQASSNYGYTF
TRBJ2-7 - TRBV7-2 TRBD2 TGTGCCAGCAGCTCTCTAGCGGGAGACGAGCAGTACTTC CASSSLAGDEQYF
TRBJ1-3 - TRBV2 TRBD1 TGTGCCAGCAGGGGGACAGTTCGGGGGAACACCATATATTTT CASRGTVRGNTIYF
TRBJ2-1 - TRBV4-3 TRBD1 TGCGCCAGCAGCCTCCTTACCGGGACAGGGGCCTACAATGAGCAGTTCTTC CASSLLTGTGAYNEQFF
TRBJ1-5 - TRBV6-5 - TGTGCCAGCAGCACAACAGGGCTGGTCAATCAGCCCCAGCATTTT CASSTTGLVNQPQHF
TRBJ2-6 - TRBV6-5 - TGTGCCAGCAGTTACTCGAGCACCCCCAACGTCCTGACTTTC CASSYSSTPNVLTF
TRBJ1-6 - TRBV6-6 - TGTGCCAGCAGTTACAACAGTGCCCATTCACCCCTCCACTTT CASSYNSAHSPLHF
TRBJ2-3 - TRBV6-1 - TGTGCCAGCCTCTTTGGCGGAACAGATACGCAGTATTTT CASLFGGTDTQYF
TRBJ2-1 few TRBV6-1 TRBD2 TGTGCCAGCAGTGGACTAGCGGCATACAATGAGCAGTTCTTC CASSGLAAYNEQFF
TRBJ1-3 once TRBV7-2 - TGTGCCAGCAGCTTAGGCCCCAACTCCGGAAACACCATATATTTT CASSLGPNSGNTIYF